This passage covers 28 T cell receptor beta chains from one sample sequenced in a study of shared clonotypes between healthy human individuals (TCRdb year 2020). Library preparation was by the immunoSEQ multiplex PCR assay. TCRdb took over this immuneACCESS table, retaining in-frame rearrangements with V and J assigned. Such tables are incomplete; in checked studies, under half of the missing clones stem from an unresolved V gene, and the remainder is unexplained. Recorded for this sample are around 2,100,000 clones; about 95% of them occurred a single time. The ten top clones hold more than 0.9% of the sample. CD8 naive samples were obtained by positive selection for CCR7 among CD45RO-negative cells, yielding a CD45RA+CCR7+ population from which TemRA cells were excluded. The source material was naive CD8+ T cells sorted from blood. The intended sense of this specimen's cell subset or site label: CD45RA+CCR7+. The receptors were gathered from a man younger than 35 in good health.

The chain combines TRBV28 with TRBJ2-7, with 7 bases that match TRBD1. The length of the CDR3 is 15 residues. J was trimmed by 3 bases and V by 1 base; bases with no gene match: 6. Germline-derived CDR1 and CDR2 are MDHEN and SYDVKM. The CDR3 DNA sequence: TGTGCCAGCAGTTTATTTCTTAGGGACAGCTACGAGCAGTACTTC. It yields the protein CASSLFLRDSYEQYF.

The V gene is TRBV30, the J gene TRBJ1-1, with TRBD1 matching over 9 bases. CDR1 GTSNPN and CDR2 SVGIG come from the germline V gene (reference sequence). Trimming took 5 bases from V and 6 from J; bases not matched to a gene: 7. The CDR3 consists of 13 residues. DNA of the CDR3: TGTGCCTGGGACAGGGGGGGGACAGCTGAAGCTTTCTTT. This translates into CAWDRGGTAEAFF.

The chain carries TRBV7-8 and TRBJ2-7; 11 bases line up with TRBD2. The germline gives CDR1 SGHVS, CDR2 FQNEAQ. The CDR3 covers 19 residues. J lost 0 bases, V lost 2 bases, and 12 bases had no gene match. The DNA for the CDR3 is TGTGCCAGCAGCTTACCTAAAGGACTAGCGGGCCCGAGCTCCTACGAGCAGTACTTC. Protein: CASSLPKGLAGPSSYEQYF.

The chain's CDR3 is CASSYEASSSTDTQYF. CDR3 bases: TGTGCCAGCAGTTACGAGGCCTCCTCTAGCACAGATACGCAGTATTTT. This sequence joins TRBV6-5 and TRBJ2-3; D call uncertain. Trimming took 2 bases from V and 0 from J, leaving 12 bases between them. The CDR3 length is 16 residues. Germline V gives CDR1 MNHEY, CDR2 SVGAGI.

The rearrangement links TRBV9 to TRBJ2-1, with 7 positions matching TRBD1. V shed 5 bases and J 6 bases; nucleotides not matched to a gene: 2. This CDR3 has 12 residues. From germline, CDR1 is SGDLS and CDR2 YYNGEE. This CDR3 is CASRGDSNEQFF. CDR3 sequence (DNA): TGTGCCAGCAGAGGGGACAGCAATGAGCAGTTCTTC.

This clone was seen a single time. Additional DNA sequences in this sample encode the identical CDR3. The chain combines TRBV11-2 with TRBJ1-3; the match to TRBD1 covers 7 bases. In germline, CDR1 is SGHAT, CDR2 FQNNGV. The J segment lost 2 bases and the V segment lost 4 bases, leaving 2 bases of the junction unmatched. The CDR3 totals 14 residues. The CDR3 loop is CASSSTGTGNTIYF. Written as DNA, the CDR3 is TGTGCCAGCAGCTCGACAGGGACTGGAAACACCATATATTTT.

This sequence joins TRBV7-2 and TRBJ2-2, with D hard to call. Trimming removed 3 bases at V and 6 bases at J, with 11 bases between. The length of the CDR3 is 14 residues. CDR1 is SGHTA, CDR2 FQGNSA, per germline. The CDR3 region is CASSFTFSSGELFF. The CDR3 DNA reads as TGTGCCAGCAGCTTTACCTTCTCCTCCGGGGAGCTGTTTTTT.

The V and J genes are TRBV5-6 and TRBJ2-7, with D unresolved. CDR3 size: 14 residues. The germline V gene encodes CDR1 SGHDT and CDR2 YYEEEE. Trimming left V 7 bases short and J 4 bases short, with 18 bases between. DNA of the CDR3: TGTGCCAGCGAGCTCCGGGTTTTGTCGTACGAGCAGTACTTC. Amino acid sequence: CASELRVLSYEQYF.

The V gene is TRBV5-6, the J gene TRBJ2-7; 7 bases agree with TRBD1. This CDR3 comprises 12 residues. Looked up from germline, CDR1 is SGHDT and CDR2 is YYEEEE. With V trimmed by 7 bases and J by 3 bases, 4 bases remained unmatched. CDR3 loop: CASSGGYYEQYF. Here the CDR3 DNA reads TGTGCCAGCTCAGGGGGATACTACGAGCAGTACTTC.

This clone has just one count. This chain links TRBV9 with TRBJ1-1; D not certain. Germline V CDR1 and CDR2: SGDLS, YYNGEE. This CDR3 comprises 13 residues. V dropped 5 bases and J dropped 1 base, with 9 bases sitting between them. Here the CDR3 reads CASRSPSNTEAFF. CDR3 in DNA: TGTGCCAGCAGAAGTCCCTCGAACACTGAAGCTTTCTTT.

J is TRBJ2-5 and V is TRBV30, with D maybe TRBD2 (6 bases). The DNA end is more similar to TRBJ2-7, so the J call may be wrong. The CDR3 extends over 14 amino acids. Germline V lookup: CDR1 GTSNPN, CDR2 SVGIG (reference sequence). The CDR3 sequence is CAWSLFGEEYEQYF. CDR3 sequence (DNA): TGTGCCTGGAGCCTGTTCGGGGAGGAGTACGAGCAGTACTTC.

V and J are TRBV6-5 and TRBJ2-7; 7 bases map to TRBD2. The J segment lost 1 base and the V segment lost 7 bases, leaving 10 bases of the junction unmatched. CDR1 and CDR2 from the germline V gene are MNHEY and SVGAGI. This CDR3 has 15 amino acids. DNA for the CDR3: TGTGCCAGCAATAACGCGGGGGACGCATCCTACGAGCAGTACTTC. This sequence encodes CASNNAGDASYEQYF.

This chain joins TRBV9 and TRBJ1-5; the D is unclear. Germline V gives CDR1 SGDLS, CDR2 YYNGEE. Trimming removed 0 bases from V and 3 bases from J, with 10 bases in between. The CDR3 has 15 residues. CDR3 in amino acids: CASSVGDLNNQPQHF. CDR3 coding DNA: TGTGCCAGCAGCGTAGGTGACCTGAACAATCAGCCCCAGCATTTT.

The chain couples TRBV10-3 to TRBJ1-1; unclear D gene. The CDR3 loop spans 12 amino acids. Germline CDR1 reads ENHRY; CDR2 reads SYGVKD. Trimming cost V 2 bases and J 3 bases, with 4 bases left between them. The CDR3: CAISEAHTEAFF. The CDR3 DNA follows: TGTGCCATCAGTGAGGCGCACACTGAAGCTTTCTTT.

This chain links TRBV5-4 with TRBJ1-1, with a possible D match to TRBD1 (5 bases). Germline V gene sequence: CDR1 SGHNT, CDR2 YYREEE (reference sequence). The V gene lost 4 bases and the J gene lost 2 bases, with 9 bases spanning the gap. CDR3 length equals 13 residues. In DNA form, the CDR3 reads TGTGCCAGCAGCGAGACAGACAACACTGAAGCTTTCTTT. This encodes CASSETDNTEAFF.

In the case of this clone: The same CDR3 is also encoded by other DNA sequences in this sample. The V call is TRBV9, the J call TRBJ2-1; TRBD1 matches at 9 bases. The CDR3 has 12 amino acids. The V and J ends lost 5 bases and 7 bases, in that order; junction bases with no gene match: 1. Germline CDR1 reads SGDLS; CDR2 reads YYNGEE. CDR3: CASSGTGNEQFF. CDR3 bases: TGTGCCAGCAGTGGGACAGGGAATGAGCAGTTCTTC.

The chain couples TRBV5-8 to TRBJ1-2, with D perhaps TRBD1 (5 bases). The CDR3 is made up of 15 amino acids. V was shortened by 5 bases and J by 0 bases, with 14 bases between the two germline ends. Germline V gives CDR1 SGHTS, CDR2 YDEGEE. DNA for the CDR3: TGTGCCAGCAGTTTTCCAGGGAGCGCTAACTATGGCTACACCTTC. It translates to CASSFPGSANYGYTF.

V is TRBV7-3 and J is TRBJ1-1; D perhaps matches TRBD1 (5 bases). V lost 1 base and J lost 4, with 10 bases in between. This CDR3 has 14 residues. Germline V gene data show CDR1 as SGHTA and CDR2 as FQGTGA. The CDR3 bases are TGTGCCAGCAGCTTAAGTACAGGCACCACTGAAGCTTTCTTT. Translating gives CASSLSTGTTEAFF.

J is TRBJ2-7 and V is TRBV11-2; the D is unclear. With 4 bases removed from V and 1 base from J, the gap between germline ends came to 8 bases. The CDR3 is made up of 13 amino acids. Germline CDR1 is SGHAT and CDR2 is FQNNGV. CDR3 sequence: CASSSIESYEQYF. In DNA, the CDR3 is TGTGCCAGCAGCTCCATAGAGTCCTACGAGCAGTACTTC.

This rearrangement joins TRBV4-1 to TRBJ2-7, with TRBD1 as a possible D gene (6 bases). With 0 bases removed from V and 5 bases from J, the gap between germline ends came to 14 bases. Germline loops: CDR1 MGHRA, CDR2 YSYEKL. The CDR3 sequence is 15 residues long. The CDR3 protein is CASSQENRELDEQYF. DNA for the CDR3: TGCGCCAGCAGCCAAGAGAACAGGGAGCTGGACGAGCAGTACTTC.

The table lists this clone with a few counts. The chain couples TRBV28 to TRBJ1-1; D gene unclear. The CDR3 runs to 12 residues. Per germline, CDR1 MDHEN and CDR2 SYDVKM. Trimming shortened V by 6 bases and J by 5 bases, and 10 bases separated the two germline ends. This CDR3 is CASRIGRTEAFF. CDR3 nucleotides: TGTGCCAGCAGGATTGGCCGGACTGAAGCTTTCTTT.

The rearrangement joins TRBV14 to TRBJ2-2; D remains ambiguous. The germline V and J ends were trimmed by 0 bases and 10 bases, with 12 bases remaining between them. There are 14 residues in the CDR3. Germline CDR1 and CDR2: SGHDN and FVKESK. In DNA, the CDR3 is TGTGCCAGCAGCCAAGATCTCTGGGCCGAGGAGCTGTTTTTT. Encoded protein: CASSQDLWAEELFF. The full variable domain, with the rest looked up from reference TRBV14 and TRBJ2-2, is EAGVTQFPSHSVIEKGQTVTLRCDPISGHDNLYWYRRVMGKEIKFLLHFVKESKQDESGMPNNRFLAERTGGTYSTLKVQPAELEDSGVYFCASSQDLWAEELFFGEGSRLTVL.

The J gene is TRBJ2-5, the V gene TRBV20-1; D is uncertain. The CDR3 length is 11 residues. Germline loops: CDR1 DFQATT, CDR2 SNEGSKA (reference sequence). V lost 4 bases, J lost 4 bases, and 7 bases lay in between. CDR3 in amino acids: CSAKDPETQYF. CDR3 coding DNA: TGCAGTGCTAAGGACCCAGAGACCCAGTACTTC.

In DNA form, the CDR3 reads TGTGCCAGCAGCATTGGGAATGAGCAGTTCTTC. Translated, it gives CASSIGNEQFF. This chain joins TRBV6-1 and TRBJ2-1; D is undetermined. The germline V gene encodes CDR1 MNHNS and CDR2 SASEGT. V lost 6 bases and J 7 bases, leaving 7 bases between the germline ends. The CDR3 covers 11 residues.

Comments on this clone: Other nucleotide sequences in the sample specify the same CDR3. The CDR3: CASSLLAGDYEQYF. The CDR3 region has the DNA TGTGCCAGCAGTTTACTAGCGGGGGACTACGAGCAGTACTTC. V and J are TRBV27 and TRBJ2-7; 10 positions agree with TRBD2. The CDR3 consists of 14 residues. Germline V gives CDR1 MNHEY, CDR2 SMNVEV (reference sequence). J was trimmed by 3 bases and V by 2 bases; bases with no gene match: 1.

The gene calls are TRBV6-1 and TRBJ2-1, with D tentatively TRBD2 (6 bases). Germline loops: CDR1 MNHNS, CDR2 SASEGT. The CDR3 covers 15 residues. The V gene lost 7 bases and the J gene lost 0 bases, with 13 bases spanning the gap. The CDR3 nucleotides read TGTGCCAGCACTTCGGCGGGGAACTCCTACAATGAGCAGTTCTTC. Protein: CASTSAGNSYNEQFF.

The rearrangement links TRBV9 to TRBJ2-2; TRBD2 agrees at 7 bases. Looked up from germline, CDR1 is SGDLS and CDR2 is YYNGEE. V lost 4 bases and J lost 2; bases outside the gene matches: 8. The CDR3 covers 16 residues. The CDR3 sequence is CASSSPGGTNTGELFF. The CDR3 DNA is TGTGCCAGCAGCTCCCCGGGAGGTACAAACACCGGGGAGCTGTTTTTT.

This chain connects TRBV5-6 to TRBJ2-1; no reliable D call. Germline assignment: CDR1 SGHDT and CDR2 YYEEEE. This CDR3 contains 13 residues. Trimming pared 1 base from V and 4 bases from J, leaving 6 bases between. As DNA, the CDR3 is TGTGCCAGCAGCTTGCTGATTTACAATGAGCAGTTCTTC. Translated: CASSLLIYNEQFF.